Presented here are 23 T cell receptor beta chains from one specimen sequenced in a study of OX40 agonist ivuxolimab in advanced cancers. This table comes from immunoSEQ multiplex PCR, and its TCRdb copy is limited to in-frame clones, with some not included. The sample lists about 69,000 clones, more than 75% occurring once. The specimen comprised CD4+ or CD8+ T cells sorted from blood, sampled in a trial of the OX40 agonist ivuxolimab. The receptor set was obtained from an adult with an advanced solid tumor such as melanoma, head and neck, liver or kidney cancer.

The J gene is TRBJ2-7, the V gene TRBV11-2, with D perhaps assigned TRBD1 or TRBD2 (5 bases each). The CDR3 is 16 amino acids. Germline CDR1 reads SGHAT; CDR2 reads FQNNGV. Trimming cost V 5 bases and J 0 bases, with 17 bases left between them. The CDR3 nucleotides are TGTGCCAGCAGCCTTCTCGGGACGGCCAGCTCCTACGAGCAGTACTTC. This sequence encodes CASSLLGTASSYEQYF.

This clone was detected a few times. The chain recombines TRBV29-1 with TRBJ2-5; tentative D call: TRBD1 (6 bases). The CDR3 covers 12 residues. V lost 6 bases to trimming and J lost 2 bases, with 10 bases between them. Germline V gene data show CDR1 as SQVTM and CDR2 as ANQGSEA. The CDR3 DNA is TGCAGCGTCTCACAGGGTCAAGAGACCCAGTACTTC. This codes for CSVSQGQETQYF.

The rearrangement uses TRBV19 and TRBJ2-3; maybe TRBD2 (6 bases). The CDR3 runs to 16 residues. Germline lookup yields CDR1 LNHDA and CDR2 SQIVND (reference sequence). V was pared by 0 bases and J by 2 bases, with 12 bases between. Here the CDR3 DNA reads TGTGCCAGTAGTATAGATCCAACTAGCATCACAGATACGCAGTATTTT. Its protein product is CASSIDPTSITDTQYF.

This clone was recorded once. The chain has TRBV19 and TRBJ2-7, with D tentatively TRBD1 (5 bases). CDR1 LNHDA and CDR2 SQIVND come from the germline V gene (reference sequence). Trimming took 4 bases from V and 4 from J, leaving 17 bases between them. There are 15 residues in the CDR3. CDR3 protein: CASSNPGQRPYEQYF. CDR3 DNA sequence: TGTGCCAGTAGTAACCCCGGACAAAGACCTTACGAGCAGTACTTC.

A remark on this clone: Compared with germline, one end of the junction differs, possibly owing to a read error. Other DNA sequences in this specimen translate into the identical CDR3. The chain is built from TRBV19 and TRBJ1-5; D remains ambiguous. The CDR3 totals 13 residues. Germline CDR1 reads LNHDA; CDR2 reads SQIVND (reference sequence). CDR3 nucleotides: TGCGCCAGTAAAGGACCTATCAATCAGCCCCAGCATTTT. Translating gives CASKGPINQPQHF.

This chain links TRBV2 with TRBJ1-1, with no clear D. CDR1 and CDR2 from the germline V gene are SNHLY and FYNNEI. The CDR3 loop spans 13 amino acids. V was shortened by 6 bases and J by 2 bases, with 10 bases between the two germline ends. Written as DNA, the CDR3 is TGTGCCAGCAGGGCCGACTTCAACACTGAAGCTTTCTTT. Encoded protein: CASRADFNTEAFF. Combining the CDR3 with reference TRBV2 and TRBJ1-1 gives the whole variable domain EPEVTQTPSHQVTQMGQEVILRCVPISNHLYFYWYRQILGQKVEFLVSFYNNEISEKSEIFDDQFSVERPDGSNFTLKIRSTKLEDSAMYFCASRADFNTEAFFGQGTRLTVV.

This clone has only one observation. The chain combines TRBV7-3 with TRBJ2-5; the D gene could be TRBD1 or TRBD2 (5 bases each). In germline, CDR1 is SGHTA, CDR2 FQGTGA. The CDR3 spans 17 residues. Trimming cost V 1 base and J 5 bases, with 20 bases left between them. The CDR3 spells CASSLSMGDALRETQYF. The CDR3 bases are TGTGCCAGCAGCTTAAGCATGGGGGACGCTTTACGGGAGACCCAGTACTTC.

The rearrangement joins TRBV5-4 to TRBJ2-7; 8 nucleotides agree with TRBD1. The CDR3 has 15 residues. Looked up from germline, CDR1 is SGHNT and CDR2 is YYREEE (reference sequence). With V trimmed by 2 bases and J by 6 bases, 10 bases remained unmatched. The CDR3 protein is CASSLGGTGSGEQYF. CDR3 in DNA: TGTGCCAGCAGCTTAGGCGGGACAGGTTCGGGCGAGCAGTACTTC.

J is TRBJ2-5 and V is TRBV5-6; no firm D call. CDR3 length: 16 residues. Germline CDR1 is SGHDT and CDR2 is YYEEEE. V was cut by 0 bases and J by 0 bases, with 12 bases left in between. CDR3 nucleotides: TGTGCCAGCAGCTTGGTTCTCACCCAGTACCAAGAGACCCAGTACTTC. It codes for CASSLVLTQYQETQYF.

The CDR3 DNA sequence: TGTGCCACCCTATATGGGGAGGATGGCTACACCTTC. The encoded protein is CATLYGEDGYTF. This sequence joins TRBV6-5 and TRBJ1-2; no firm D call. The CDR3 extends over 12 amino acids. Germline assignment: CDR1 MNHEY and CDR2 SVGAGI. Trimming left V 10 bases short and J 6 bases short, with 15 bases between.

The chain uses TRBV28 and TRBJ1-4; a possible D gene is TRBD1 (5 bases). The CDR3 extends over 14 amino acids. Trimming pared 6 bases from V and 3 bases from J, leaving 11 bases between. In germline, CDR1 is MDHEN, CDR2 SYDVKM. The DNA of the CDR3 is TGTGCCAGCAGCCAGGGAGCCCCTAATGAAAAACTGTTTTTT. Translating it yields CASSQGAPNEKLFF.

The CDR3 DNA sequence: TGCGCCAGTCAGCCGGCAACTAATGAAAAACTGTTTTTT. This translates into CASQPATNEKLFF. The chain employs TRBV5-1 and TRBJ1-4; D gene ambiguous. The germline CDR1 and CDR2 sequences are SGHRS and YFSETQ. This CDR3 is built from 13 residues. Trimming stripped 8 bases from V and 0 bases from J, with 8 bases between.

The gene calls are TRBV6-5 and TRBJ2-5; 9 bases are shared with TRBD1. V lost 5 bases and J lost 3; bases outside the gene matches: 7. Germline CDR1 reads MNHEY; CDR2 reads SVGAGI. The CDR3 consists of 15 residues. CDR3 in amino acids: CASSTPDRGKETQYF. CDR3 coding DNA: TGTGCCAGCAGTACTCCGGACAGGGGAAAAGAGACCCAGTACTTC.

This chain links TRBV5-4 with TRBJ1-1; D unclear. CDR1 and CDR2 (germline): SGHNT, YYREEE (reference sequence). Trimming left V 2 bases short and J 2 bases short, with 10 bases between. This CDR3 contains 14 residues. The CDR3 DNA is TGTGCCAGCAGCTTTATTTCCCTTAACACTGAAGCTTTCTTT. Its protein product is CASSFISLNTEAFF.

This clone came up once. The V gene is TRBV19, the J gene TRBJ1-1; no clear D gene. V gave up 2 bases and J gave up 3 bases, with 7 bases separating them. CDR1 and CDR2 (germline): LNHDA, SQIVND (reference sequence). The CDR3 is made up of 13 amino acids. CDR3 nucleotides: TGTGCCAGTAGTATATCGGGCTACACTGAAGCTTTCTTT. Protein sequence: CASSISGYTEAFF.

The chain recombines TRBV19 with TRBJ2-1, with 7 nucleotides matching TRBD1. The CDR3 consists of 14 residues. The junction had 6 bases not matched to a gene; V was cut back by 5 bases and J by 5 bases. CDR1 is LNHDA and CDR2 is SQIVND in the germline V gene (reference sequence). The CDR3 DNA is TGTGCCAGTAGTGTATCAGGGGGTGACAATGAGCAGTTCTTC. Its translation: CASSVSGGDNEQFF.

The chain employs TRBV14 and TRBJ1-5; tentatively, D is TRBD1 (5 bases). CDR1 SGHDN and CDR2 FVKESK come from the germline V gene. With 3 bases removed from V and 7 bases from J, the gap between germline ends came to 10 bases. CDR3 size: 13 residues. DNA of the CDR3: TGTGCCAGCAGCCAGGATGGGGACCAGCCCCAGCATTTT. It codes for CASSQDGDQPQHF.

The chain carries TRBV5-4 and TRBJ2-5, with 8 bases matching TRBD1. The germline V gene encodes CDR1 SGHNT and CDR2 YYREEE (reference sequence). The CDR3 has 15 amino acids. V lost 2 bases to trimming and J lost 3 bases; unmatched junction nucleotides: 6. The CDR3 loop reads CASSFWDRREETQYF. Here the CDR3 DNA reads TGTGCCAGCAGCTTCTGGGACAGGAGGGAAGAGACCCAGTACTTC.

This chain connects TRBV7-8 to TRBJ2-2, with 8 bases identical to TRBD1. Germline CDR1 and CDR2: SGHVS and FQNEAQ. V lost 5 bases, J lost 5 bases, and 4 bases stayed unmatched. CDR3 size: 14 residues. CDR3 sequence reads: CASSITGGTGELFF. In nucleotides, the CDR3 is TGTGCCAGCAGCATAACAGGGGGTACCGGGGAGCTGTTTTTT.

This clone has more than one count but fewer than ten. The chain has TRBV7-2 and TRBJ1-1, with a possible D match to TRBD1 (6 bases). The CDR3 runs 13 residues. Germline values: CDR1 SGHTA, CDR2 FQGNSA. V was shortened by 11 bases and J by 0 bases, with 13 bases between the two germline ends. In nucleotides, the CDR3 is TGTGCCTTTGGGGGACATATGAACACTGAAGCTTTCTTT. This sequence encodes CAFGGHMNTEAFF.

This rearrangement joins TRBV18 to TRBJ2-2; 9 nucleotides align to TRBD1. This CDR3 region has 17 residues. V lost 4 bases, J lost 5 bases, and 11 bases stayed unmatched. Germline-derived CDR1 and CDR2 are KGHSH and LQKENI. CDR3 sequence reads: CASSLGTGLTKTGELFF. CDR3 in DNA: TGTGCCAGCTCACTTGGGACAGGGCTGACAAAAACCGGGGAGCTGTTTTTT.

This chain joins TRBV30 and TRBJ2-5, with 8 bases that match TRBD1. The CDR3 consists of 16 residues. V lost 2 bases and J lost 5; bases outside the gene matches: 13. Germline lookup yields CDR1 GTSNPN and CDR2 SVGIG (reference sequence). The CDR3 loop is CAWSSGTGVVFETQYF. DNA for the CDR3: TGTGCCTGGAGTTCCGGGACAGGTGTGGTCTTCGAGACCCAGTACTTC.

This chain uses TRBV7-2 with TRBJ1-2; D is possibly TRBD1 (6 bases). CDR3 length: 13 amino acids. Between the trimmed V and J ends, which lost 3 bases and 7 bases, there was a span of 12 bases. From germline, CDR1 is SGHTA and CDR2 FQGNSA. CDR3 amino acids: CASSLSGAPGYTF. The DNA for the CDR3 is TGTGCCAGCAGCTTGTCGGGGGCGCCTGGCTACACCTTC.